This T cell receptor beta chain was retrieved from a study of regulatory T cells in long-lasting Graves disease. The study, taken as a whole, reports: TRBV28, TRBJ1-2 and TRBJ2-5 were segments that persistent disease favored. Small numbers of samples may have cut accuracy.

This clonotype was seen only a few times. Its antigen is not identified. Germline loops: CDR1 SGHRS, CDR2 YFSETQ. The CDR3 loop spans 13 amino acids. V was clipped by 3 bases and J by 6 bases, with 13 bases between them. Documented time point: persistent/refractory GD, antithyroid drugs over 5 years with positive TRAb. With RNA extracted from PBMCs as input, the TCR library was made. It was American Thyroid Association guidelines that determined Graves' disease diagnosis. The authors built TCR beta libraries using iRepertoire HTBI primers and Arm-PCR of CDR3 regions. MiXCR, run by TCRdb on the multiplex PCR reads, gives a single entry per CDR3 protein. The sample consists of 400,000 or so distinct CDR3 sequences, 23% of them appearing once.

This sequence joins TRBV5-1 and TRBJ2-7; D call uncertain. This clonotype was sampled from a female donor with Graves disease. This sample comprised peripheral blood mononuclear cells (PBMCs), obtained when the disease was refractory, from a patient treated with antithyroid drugs. In DNA form, the CDR3 reads TGCGCCAGCAGCTCGGGTCCTTCTACCGAGCAGTACTTC. Protein sequence: CASSSGPSTEQYF.